The clone carrying this TCR beta chain showed up just a few times. Its antigen remains unknown. The CDR3 covers 14 residues. Germline loops: CDR1 SGDLS, CDR2 YYNGEE. Trimming removed 3 bases at V and 5 bases at J, with 15 bases between. This sample was taken from a study of response to subunit inactivated influenza vaccine. MiXCR was run by TCRdb on the RT-PCR reads, yielding one entry per CDR3 protein. Among about 650,000 distinct CDR3 sequences, about a sixth were seen once, and the ten largest hold 11%. Whole-study findings and limits: New T cells are recruited in small numbers by each seasonal influenza vaccination, according to the authors' suggestion.

The sequencing used PBMCs from blood, collected roughly 12 days after vaccination. The clonotype was recovered from a man aged 50 to 59 who received an inactivated influenza vaccine. The chain recombines TRBV9 with TRBJ2-7; D might be TRBD1 or TRBD2, each matching 6 bases. The CDR3 nucleotides are TGTGCCAGCAGCGCCCTGGAGGGGGTCCACGAGCAGTACTTC. It translates to CASSALEGVHEQYF.